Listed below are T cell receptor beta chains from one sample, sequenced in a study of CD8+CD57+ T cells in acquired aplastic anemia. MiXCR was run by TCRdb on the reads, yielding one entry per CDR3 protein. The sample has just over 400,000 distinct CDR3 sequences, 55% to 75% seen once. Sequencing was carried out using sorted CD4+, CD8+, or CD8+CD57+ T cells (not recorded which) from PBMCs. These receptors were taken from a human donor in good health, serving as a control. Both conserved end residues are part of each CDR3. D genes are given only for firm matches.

CDR3aa: CASSSPRAGNTEAFF
d_gene: .
v_gene: TRBV6-9

CDR3aa: CASSEGLGGGYGYTF
d_gene: .
v_gene: TRBV6-1

CDR3aa: CASSPHAEGRTIYF
d_gene: .
v_gene: TRBV6-1

CDR3aa: CASSVGEVPYGYTF
d_gene: .
v_gene: TRBV5-4

CDR3aa: CASSFSGGAGETQYF
d_gene: TRBD2
v_gene: TRBV7-3

CDR3aa: CTSSFSLNNNEQFF
d_gene: .
v_gene: TRBV5-1

CDR3aa: CSAHGRTQDIF
d_gene: .
v_gene: TRBV20-1

CDR3aa: CATSREWTGVTGNEQFF
d_gene: TRBD1
v_gene: TRBV15

CDR3aa: CASSQNRGGGELFF
d_gene: .
v_gene: TRBV6-6

CDR3aa: CASSPDRGAATQYLHF
d_gene: TRBD1
v_gene: TRBV7-3

CDR3aa: CASSVIQGQETQYF
d_gene: .
v_gene: TRBV2

CDR3aa: CASSESGRGREQYF
d_gene: TRBD1
v_gene: TRBV10-1

CDR3aa: CASSYGRSSGNTIYF
d_gene: .
v_gene: TRBV12-3/TRBV12-4

CDR3aa: CASSLGFDYGYTFFF
d_gene: .
v_gene: TRBV7-8

CDR3aa: CASSFLGQGDSPLHF
d_gene: TRBD1
v_gene: TRBV19

CDR3aa: CASSGYPAEKLFF
d_gene: .
v_gene: TRBV5-4

CDR3aa: CASSRGTKAFF
d_gene: .
v_gene: TRBV4-1